The 2 T cell receptor beta chains in this list originate from one sample, sequenced in a study of blood T cell repertoires in COVID-19. Profiled with immunoSEQ multiplex PCR; TCRdb holds only in-frame clones, not every one. The repertoire consists of 88,000 or so clones, with roughly 85% occurring once and the leading ten covering 3.8%. The source material was peripheral blood. The source is a man aged 60 to 69 with acute or convalescent COVID-19.

The chain has TRBV2 and TRBJ2-5; D call uncertain. V shed 6 bases and J shed 5 bases, with 10 bases lying between them. This CDR3 comprises 12 residues. The germline V gene encodes CDR1 SNHLY and CDR2 FYNNEI. The CDR3 DNA is TGTGCCAGCAGGCGCATTCGGGAGACCCAGTACTTC. It codes for CASRRIRETQYF.

The chain recombines TRBV6-5 with TRBJ1-1, with 7 bases matching TRBD1. This CDR3 comprises 14 residues. Germline V CDR1 and CDR2: MNHEY, SVGAGI. V lost 2 bases to trimming and J lost 4 bases; unmatched junction nucleotides: 4. The CDR3: CASSYVPGGTEAFF. The CDR3 DNA sequence: TGTGCCAGCAGTTACGTTCCAGGGGGCACTGAAGCTTTCTTT.